This T cell receptor (beta chain) was identified in a study of blood T cell repertoires in COVID-19. The overall study: Samples representing acute and convalescent COVID-19 were sourced from the United States, Italy and Spain. The analysed material was cDNA or gDNA that came from T cells, B-cell-depleted T cells, or PBMCs.

Per the original data handling: Amplifying reference gene primers gave estimates of nucleated cell counts. Sequenced by immunoSEQ multiplex PCR; TCRdb stores in-frame clones only, minus some. The D gene and trimming were derived from the DNA, and the V and J assignments and clone size from that table. This sample has around 50,000 clones, with about 87% found just once. The V end was cut by 8 bases, the J end by 4 bases, with 17 bases between. In germline, CDR1 is MNHEY, CDR2 SVGAGI. This CDR3 has 14 amino acids. The receptor comes from a human donor in a cohort sampled during active COVID-19. V and J are TRBV6-5 and TRBJ2-5; TRBD2 is a possible D gene (5 bases). Sequencing used peripheral blood. Written as DNA, the CDR3 is TGTGCCAGCCGCTTGGACTTATGGGGAGAGACCCAGTACTTC. Protein: CASRLDLWGETQYF.